This TCR beta chain was captured in a study of blood T cell repertoires in COVID-19. The table lists this clone with a few counts. Clones were sequenced by immunoSEQ multiplex PCR, and TCRdb holds only the in-frame ones, with some missing. The repertoire includes under 300,000 clones, about 87% of them detected once, and approximately 1.5% sits in the top ten. Deletions cut 8 bases from V and 12 bases from J, with 23 bases between. Germline CDR1 is MNHEY and CDR2 is SVGAGI. The CDR3 is made up of 14 amino acids. Assignments of participants to cohorts depended upon their own reported clinical history. Two negative PCRs, clearance, or symptom resolution had been documented for recovered Cohort 3 donors.

This chain connects TRBV6-5 to TRBJ2-1; maybe TRBD1 (6 bases). Sequences were obtained from PBMCs or T cells enriched from blood (not recorded which). The receptor's source is a woman aged 50 to 60 who had recovered from COVID-19. DNA of the CDR3: TGTGCCAGCTGTAGGGACATCTTTTCCGCCGGGCAGTTCTTC. The encoded protein is CASCRDIFSAGQFF.